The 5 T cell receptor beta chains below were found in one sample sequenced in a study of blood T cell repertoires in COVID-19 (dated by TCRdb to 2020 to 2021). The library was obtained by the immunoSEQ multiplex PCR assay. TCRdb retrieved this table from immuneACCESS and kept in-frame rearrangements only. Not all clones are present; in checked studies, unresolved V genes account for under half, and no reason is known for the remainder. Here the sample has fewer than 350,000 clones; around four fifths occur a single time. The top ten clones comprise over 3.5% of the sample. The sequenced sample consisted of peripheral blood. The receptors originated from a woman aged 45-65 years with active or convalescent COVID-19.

The CDR3 nucleotides read TGTGCCAGCAGTTTACCCGGGAGGAATGAGCAGTTCTTC. Its translation is CASSLPGRNEQFF. V is TRBV12-3 or TRBV12-4 and J is TRBJ2-1, with 7 bases that match TRBD2. The CDR3 contains 13 residues. Trimming took 2 bases from V and 7 from J; bases not matched to a gene: 2.

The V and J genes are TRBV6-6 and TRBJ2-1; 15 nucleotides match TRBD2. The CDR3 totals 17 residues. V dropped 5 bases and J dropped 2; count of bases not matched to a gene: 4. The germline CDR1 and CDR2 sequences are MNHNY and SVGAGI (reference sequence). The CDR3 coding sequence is TGTGCCAGCAGTCAGGGACTAGCGGGAGGTGCCTACAATGAGCAGTTCTTC. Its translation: CASSQGLAGGAYNEQFF.

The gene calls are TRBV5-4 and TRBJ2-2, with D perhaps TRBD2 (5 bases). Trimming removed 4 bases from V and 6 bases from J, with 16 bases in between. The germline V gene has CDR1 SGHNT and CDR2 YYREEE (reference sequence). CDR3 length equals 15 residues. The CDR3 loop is CASSHEWERAGELFF. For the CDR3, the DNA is TGTGCCAGCAGCCACGAGTGGGAGAGGGCCGGGGAGCTGTTTTTT.

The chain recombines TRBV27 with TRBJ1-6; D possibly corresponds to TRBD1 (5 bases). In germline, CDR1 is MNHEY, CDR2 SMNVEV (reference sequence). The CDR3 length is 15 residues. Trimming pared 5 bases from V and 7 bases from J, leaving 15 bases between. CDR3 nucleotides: TGTGCCAGCAGTCCAACGCGGGGGGAGAATTCACCCCTCCACTTT. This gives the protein CASSPTRGENSPLHF.

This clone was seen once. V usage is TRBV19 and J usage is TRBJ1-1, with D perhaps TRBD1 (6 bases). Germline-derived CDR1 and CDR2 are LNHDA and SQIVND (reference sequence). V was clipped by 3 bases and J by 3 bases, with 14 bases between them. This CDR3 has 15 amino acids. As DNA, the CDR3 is TGTGCCAGTAGTATGGGGGGGGGCCGCTACACTGAAGCTTTCTTT. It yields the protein CASSMGGGRYTEAFF.